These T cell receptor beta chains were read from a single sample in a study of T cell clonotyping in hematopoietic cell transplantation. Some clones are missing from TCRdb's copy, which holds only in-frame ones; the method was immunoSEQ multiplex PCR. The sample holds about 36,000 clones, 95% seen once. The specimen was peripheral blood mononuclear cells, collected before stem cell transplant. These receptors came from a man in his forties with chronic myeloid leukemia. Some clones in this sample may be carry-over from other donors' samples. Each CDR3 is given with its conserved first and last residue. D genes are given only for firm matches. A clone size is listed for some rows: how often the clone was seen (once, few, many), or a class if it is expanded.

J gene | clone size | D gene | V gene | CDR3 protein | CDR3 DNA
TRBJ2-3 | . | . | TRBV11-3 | CASSLLTSTDTQYF | TGTGCCAGCAGCCTTTTGACTAGCACAGATACGCAGTATTTT
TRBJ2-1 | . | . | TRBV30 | CAWSVLSGEQFF | TGTGCCTGGAGTGTACTTTCGGGTGAGCAGTTCTTC
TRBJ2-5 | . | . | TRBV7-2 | CASSPRSSERETQYF | TGTGCCAGCAGCCCCCGGTCCTCAGAAAGGGAGACCCAGTACTTC
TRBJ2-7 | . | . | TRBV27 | CASSLAGFLSYEQYF | TGTGCCAGCAGTTTAGCCGGGTTTCTCTCCTACGAGCAGTACTTC
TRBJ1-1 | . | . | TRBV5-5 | CASSLHSTGDTEAFF | TGTGCCAGCAGCTTGCATAGTACTGGGGACACTGAAGCTTTCTTT
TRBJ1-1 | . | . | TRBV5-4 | CASSQLLNTEAFF | TGTGCCAGCAGCCAACTTTTGAACACTGAAGCTTTCTTT
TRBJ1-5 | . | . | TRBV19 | CASTLQAGGYQPQHF | TGTGCCAGTACCCTACAAGCAGGAGGGTATCAGCCCCAGCATTTT
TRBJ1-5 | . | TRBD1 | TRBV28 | CASSRTGGDQPQHF | TGTGCCAGCAGTCGGACAGGCGGGGATCAGCCCCAGCATTTT
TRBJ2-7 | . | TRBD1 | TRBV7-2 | CASSGTADSYEQYF | TGTGCCAGCAGCGGGACAGCCGACTCCTACGAGCAGTACTTC
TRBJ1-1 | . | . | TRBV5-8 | CASSPMKGTEAFF | TGTGCCAGCAGCCCGATGAAGGGAACTGAAGCTTTCTTT
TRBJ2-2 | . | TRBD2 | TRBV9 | CASSVGASGSNTGELFF | TGTGCCAGCAGCGTAGGGGCTAGCGGGTCGAACACCGGGGAGCTGTTTTTT
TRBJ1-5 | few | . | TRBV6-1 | CASSPVGKPQHF | TGTGCCAGCAGCCCGGTGGGGAAGCCCCAGCATTTT
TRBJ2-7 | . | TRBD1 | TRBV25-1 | CASARQGSSYEQYF | TGTGCCAGCGCCCGACAGGGGAGCTCCTACGAGCAGTACTTC
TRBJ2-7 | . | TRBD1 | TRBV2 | CASDPGTGSYEQYF | TGTGCCAGCGACCCCGGGACAGGGTCCTACGAGCAGTACTTC
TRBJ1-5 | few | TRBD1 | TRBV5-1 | CASSLGQGDQPQHF | TGCGCCAGCAGCTTGGGGCAGGGGGATCAGCCCCAGCATTTT
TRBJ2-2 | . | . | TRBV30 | CAWSVLTGELFF | TGTGCCTGGAGTGTACTAACCGGGGAGCTGTTTTTT
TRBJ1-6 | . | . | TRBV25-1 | CASRGQYNSPLHF | TGTGCCAGCAGGGGCCAATATAATTCACCCCTCCACTTT
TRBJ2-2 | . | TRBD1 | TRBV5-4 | CASSLEGGAGELFF | TGTGCCAGCAGCTTGGAAGGGGGCGCCGGGGAGCTGTTTTTT
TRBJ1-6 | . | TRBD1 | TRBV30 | CAWSPGQGGSPLHF | TGTGCCTGGAGTCCGGGACAGGGCGGATCACCCCTCCACTTT
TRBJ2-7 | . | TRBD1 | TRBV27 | CASRFHQGTGAYEQYF | TGTGCCAGCAGATTCCACCAAGGGACAGGGGCCTACGAGCAGTACTTC
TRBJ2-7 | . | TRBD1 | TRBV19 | CASSRTGPSSYEQYF | TGTGCCAGTAGTAGGACAGGGCCAAGTTCCTACGAGCAGTACTTC
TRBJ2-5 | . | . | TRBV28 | CASEGQKETQYF | TGTGCCAGCGAAGGACAAAAAGAGACCCAGTACTTC
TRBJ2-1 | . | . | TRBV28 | CASSLQGPPRDEQFF | TGTGCCAGCAGTTTACAGGGACCCCCTCGGGATGAGCAGTTCTTC
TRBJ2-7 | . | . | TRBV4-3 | CASSREREQYF | TGCGCCAGCAGCCGAGAGCGGGAGCAGTACTTC
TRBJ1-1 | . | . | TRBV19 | CASSIGAGANTEAFF | TGTGCCAGTAGTATAGGGGCAGGCGCCAACACTGAAGCTTTCTTT
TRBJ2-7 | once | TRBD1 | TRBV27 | CASRPGQGRSYEQYF | TGTGCCAGCAGGCCTGGACAGGGCCGTTCCTACGAGCAGTACTTC
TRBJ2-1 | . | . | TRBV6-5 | CASSYSTQGGYNEQFF | TGTGCCAGCAGTTACTCTACGCAGGGGGGCTACAATGAGCAGTTCTTC
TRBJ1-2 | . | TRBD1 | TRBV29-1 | CSVTTGDNYGYTF | TGCAGCGTTACGACAGGGGACAACTATGGCTACACCTTC
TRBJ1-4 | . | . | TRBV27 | CASSFPGDGDEKLFF | TGTGCCAGCAGTTTTCCAGGGGACGGAGATGAAAAACTGTTTTTT
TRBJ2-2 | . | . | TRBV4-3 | CASSQGGSGTGELFF | TGCGCCAGCAGCCAAGGGGGATCCGGCACCGGGGAGCTGTTTTTT
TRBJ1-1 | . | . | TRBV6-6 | CASSSWTENTEAFF | TGTGCCAGCAGTTCGTGGACGGAGAACACTGAAGCTTTCTTT
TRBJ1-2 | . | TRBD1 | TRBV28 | CASSYGTGGRGYTF | TGTGCCAGCAGTTACGGGACAGGGGGTAGAGGCTACACCTTC
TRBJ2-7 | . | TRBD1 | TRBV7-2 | CASFLGTGNEQYF | TGTGCCAGCTTCCTTGGGACAGGGAACGAGCAGTACTTC
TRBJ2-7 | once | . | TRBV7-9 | CASSLYGGEQYF | TGTGCCAGCAGCTTATACGGGGGCGAGCAGTACTTC
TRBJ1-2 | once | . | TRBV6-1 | CASLDPGQTNYGYTF | TGTGCCTCCCTGGACCCGGGACAAACTAACTATGGCTACACCTTC
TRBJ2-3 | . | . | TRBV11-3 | CASSLASTDTQYF | TGTGCCAGCAGCTTAGCCAGCACAGATACGCAGTATTTT